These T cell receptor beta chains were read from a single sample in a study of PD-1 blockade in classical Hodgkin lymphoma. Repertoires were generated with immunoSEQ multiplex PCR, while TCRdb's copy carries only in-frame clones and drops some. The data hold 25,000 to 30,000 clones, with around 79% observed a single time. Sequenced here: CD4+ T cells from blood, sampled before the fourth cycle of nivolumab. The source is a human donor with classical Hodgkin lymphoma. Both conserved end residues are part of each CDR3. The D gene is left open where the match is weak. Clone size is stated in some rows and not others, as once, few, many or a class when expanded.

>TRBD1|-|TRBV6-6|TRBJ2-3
TGTGCCAGCAGACCCGACAGGGCTAGCACAGATACGCAGTATTTT
CASRPDRASTDTQYF
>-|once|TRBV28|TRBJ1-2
TGTGCCAGCAGTTGGCAGGGGTACTATGGCTACACCTTC
CASSWQGYYGYTF
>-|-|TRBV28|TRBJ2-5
TGTGCCAGCAGTTTTGGGTTGACTAGTCAAGAGACCCAGTACTTC
CASSFGLTSQETQYF
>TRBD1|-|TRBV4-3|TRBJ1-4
TGCGCCAGCAGCCGGGATAGAGGACAGGGATTCGAAAAACTGTTTTTT
CASSRDRGQGFEKLFF
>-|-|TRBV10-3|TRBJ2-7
TGTGCCATCAGTGGTTCCAGCTCCTACGAGCAGTACTTC
CAISGSSSYEQYF
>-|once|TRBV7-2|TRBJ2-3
TGTGCCAGCAGCTTCGATGGGGTGACGGGCACAGATACGCAGTATTTT
CASSFDGVTGTDTQYF
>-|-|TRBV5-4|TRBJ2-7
TGTGCCAGCAGCCCCCAGACAGGAAACTACGAGCAGTACTTC
CASSPQTGNYEQYF
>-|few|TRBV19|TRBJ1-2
TGTGCCAGTAGTTCCGGGGCCAGCAGTATCTTCTATGGCTACACCTTC
CASSSGASSIFYGYTF
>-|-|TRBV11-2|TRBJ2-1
TGTGCCAGCAGCCTTGCGCATGGGCCCAGCAATGAGCAGTTCTTC
CASSLAHGPSNEQFF
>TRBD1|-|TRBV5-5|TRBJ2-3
TGTGCCAGCAGCTTGGAATTTAGACAGGGCCCTCTCCGTTTT
CASSLEFRQGPLRF
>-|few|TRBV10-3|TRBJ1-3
TGTGCCATCAGTGAGCAGGCCTCTGGAAACACCATATATTTT
CAISEQASGNTIYF
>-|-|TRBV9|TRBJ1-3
TGTGCCAGCAGCCCCAGGGGCGATTCGGCTGGAAACACCATATATTTT
CASSPRGDSAGNTIYF
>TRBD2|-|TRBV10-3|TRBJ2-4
TGTGCCATCAGTGAGGGGTCAAGACCTAGCGGGGGGGCTCTAGCCAAAAACATTCAGTACTTC
CAISEGSRPSGGALAKNIQYF
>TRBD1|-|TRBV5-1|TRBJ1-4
TGCGCCAGCAGCTTGGTCAGGGGGCGCGATGAAAAACTGTTTTTT
CASSLVRGRDEKLFF
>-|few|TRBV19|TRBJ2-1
TGTGCCAGTAGTAGGTACTCCTGGACCTACAATGAGCAGTTCTTC
CASSRYSWTYNEQFF
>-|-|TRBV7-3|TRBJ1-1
TGTGCCAGCAGCTTCGAAGGGAGGGGCACTGAAGCTTTCTTT
CASSFEGRGTEAFF
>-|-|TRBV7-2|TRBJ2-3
TGTGCCAGCAGCCTGAATCCGCTGGCTAGCAGCACAGATACGCAGTATTTT
CASSLNPLASSTDTQYF
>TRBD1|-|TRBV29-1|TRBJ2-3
TGCAGCGCGGGACAGGGGGCCACAGATACGCAGTATTTT
CSAGQGATDTQYF
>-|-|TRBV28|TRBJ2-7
TGTGCCAGCAGTCTCCCACCCGGTCTGGAGCAGTACTTC
CASSLPPGLEQYF
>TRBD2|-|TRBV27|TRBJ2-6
TGTGCCAGCAGTTCAGCGGGGGGGCCTGGGGCCAACGTCCTGACTTTC
CASSSAGGPGANVLTF
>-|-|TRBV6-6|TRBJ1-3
TGTGCCAGCAGTGTCTGGTACTCTGGAAACACCATATATTTT
CASSVWYSGNTIYF
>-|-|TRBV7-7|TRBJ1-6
TGTGCTAGCAGCTTAGGAAACTTGCCCCTCCACTTT
CASSLGNLPLHF
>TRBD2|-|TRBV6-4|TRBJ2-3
TGTGCCAGCAGTGAAAGCTCTGCGGGGGTTGATACGCAGTATTTT
CASSESSAGVDTQYF
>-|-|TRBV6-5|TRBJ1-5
TGTGCCAGCAGTTCGGGCGGAGGGGTTGACCATCAGCCCCAGCATTTT
CASSSGGGVDHQPQHF
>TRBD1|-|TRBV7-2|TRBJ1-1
TGTGCCAGCAGCTATGGACAGGGGTTTCCCCTGAACACTGAAGCTTTCTTT
CASSYGQGFPLNTEAFF
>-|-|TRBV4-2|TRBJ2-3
TGTGCCAGCAGCGAATACCATACTAGCCCCAGCACAGATACGCAGTATTTT
CASSEYHTSPSTDTQYF
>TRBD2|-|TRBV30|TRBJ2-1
TGTGCCTGGAGCCGAGGGACTAGCGGGAGTTGGGATGAGCAGTTCTTC
CAWSRGTSGSWDEQFF
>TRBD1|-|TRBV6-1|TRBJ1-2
TGTGCCAGCAGAGTGGGACAGGTCTCGGGTGGCTACACCTTC
CASRVGQVSGGYTF